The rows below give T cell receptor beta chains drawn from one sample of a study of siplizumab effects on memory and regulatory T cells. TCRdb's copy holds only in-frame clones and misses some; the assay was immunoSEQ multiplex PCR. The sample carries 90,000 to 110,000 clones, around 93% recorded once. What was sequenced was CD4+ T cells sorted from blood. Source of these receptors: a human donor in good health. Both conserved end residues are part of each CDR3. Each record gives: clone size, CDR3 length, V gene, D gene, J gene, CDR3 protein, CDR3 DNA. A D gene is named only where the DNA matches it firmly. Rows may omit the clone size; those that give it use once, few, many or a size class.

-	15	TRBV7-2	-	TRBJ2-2	CASSSRDLNTGELFF	TGTGCCAGCAGCTCCCGGGACTTGAACACCGGGGAGCTGTTTTTT
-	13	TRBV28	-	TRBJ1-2	CASSLRAAYGYTF	TGTGCCAGCAGTTTAAGGGCAGCTTATGGCTACACCTTC
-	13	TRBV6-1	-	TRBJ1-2	CASSDTQGYGYTF	TGTGCCAGCAGTGATACACAGGGTTATGGCTACACCTTC
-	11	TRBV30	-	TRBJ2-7	CAWSVLHEQYF	TGTGCCTGGAGTGTATTGCACGAGCAGTACTTC
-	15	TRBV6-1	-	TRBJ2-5	CASSVGPGSQETQYF	TGTGCCAGCAGTGTGGGACCGGGATCCCAAGAGACCCAGTACTTC
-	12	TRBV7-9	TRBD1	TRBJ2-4	CASSLDRDIQYF	TGTGCCAGCAGCTTGGACAGGGACATTCAGTACTTC
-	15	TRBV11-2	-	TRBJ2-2	CASSLPGTNTGELFF	TGTGCCAGCAGCTTACCGGGGACGAACACCGGGGAGCTGTTTTTT
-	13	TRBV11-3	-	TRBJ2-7	CASRGTTGNEQYF	TGTGCCAGCAGGGGGACGACAGGCAACGAGCAGTACTTC
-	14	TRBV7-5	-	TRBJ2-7	CARSPRQRGYEQYF	TGTGCCAGAAGCCCCAGACAGAGGGGCTACGAGCAGTACTTC
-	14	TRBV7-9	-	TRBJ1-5	CASSLVDTLQPQHF	TGTGCCAGCAGCTTAGTGGACACCCTTCAGCCCCAGCATTTT
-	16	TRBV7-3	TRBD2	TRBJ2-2	CASSLTGGPRTGELFF	TGTGCCAGCAGCCTAACGGGAGGCCCGAGGACCGGGGAGCTGTTTTTT
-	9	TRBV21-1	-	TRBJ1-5	CASMAPQHF	TGTGCCAGCATGGCGCCCCAGCATTTT
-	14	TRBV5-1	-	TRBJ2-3	CASSLDLGSDTQYF	TGCGCCAGCAGCTTGGATTTGGGGTCAGATACGCAGTATTTT
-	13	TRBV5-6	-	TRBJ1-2	CASTLGAVYGYTF	TGTGCCAGCACCTTAGGGGCAGTTTATGGCTACACCTTC
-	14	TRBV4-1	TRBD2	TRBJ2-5	CASSQLAGGETQYF	TGCGCCAGCAGCCAGTTAGCGGGAGGGGAGACCCAGTACTTC
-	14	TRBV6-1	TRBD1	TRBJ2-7	CASSDPGGAYEQYF	TGTGCCAGCAGCGACCCAGGGGGCGCCTACGAGCAGTACTTC
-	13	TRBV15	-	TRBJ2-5	CATSIGLQETQYF	TGTGCCACCAGCATAGGCCTACAAGAGACCCAGTACTTC
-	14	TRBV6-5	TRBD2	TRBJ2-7	CASSGASGTYEQYF	TGTGCCAGCAGCGGGGCTAGCGGGACCTACGAGCAGTACTTC
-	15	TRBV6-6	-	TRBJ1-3	CASMVRGAYGNTIYF	TGTGCCAGCATGGTTCGGGGGGCTTATGGAAACACCATATATTTT
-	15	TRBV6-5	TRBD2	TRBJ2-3	CASRELAGHTDTQYF	TGTGCCAGCAGGGAACTAGCGGGCCACACAGATACGCAGTATTTT
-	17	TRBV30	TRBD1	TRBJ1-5	CAWSVGQGARRGQPQHF	TGTGCCTGGAGTGTGGGACAGGGGGCGAGACGGGGCCAGCCCCAGCATTTT
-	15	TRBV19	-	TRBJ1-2	CASRTTGPINYGYTF	TGTGCCAGTAGGACAACGGGACCGATTAACTATGGCTACACCTTC
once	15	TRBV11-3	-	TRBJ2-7	CASSFPPSAAYEQYF	TGTGCCAGCAGCTTCCCTCCTAGCGCAGCCTACGAGCAGTACTTC
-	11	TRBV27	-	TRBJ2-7	CASSLSPEQYF	TGTGCCAGCAGCCTCTCCCCCGAGCAGTACTTC
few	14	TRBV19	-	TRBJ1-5	CASSMVAGDQPQHF	TGTGCCAGTAGTATGGTGGCAGGTGATCAGCCCCAGCATTTT
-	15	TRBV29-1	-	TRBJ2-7	CSATNLATGGYEQYF	TGCAGCGCAACCAACCTCGCGACAGGAGGTTACGAGCAGTACTTC
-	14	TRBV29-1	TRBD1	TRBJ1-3	CSALGDSSGNTIYF	TGCAGCGCTTTAGGGGACAGCTCTGGAAACACCATATATTTT
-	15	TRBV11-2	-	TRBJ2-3	CASSLTETRTDTQYF	TGTGCCAGCAGCTTAACCGAGACACGCACAGATACGCAGTATTTT
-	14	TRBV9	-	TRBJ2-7	CASSARDFPYEQYF	TGTGCCAGCAGCGCCAGGGACTTCCCCTACGAGCAGTACTTC
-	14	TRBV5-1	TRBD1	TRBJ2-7	CASSSPGGSYEQYF	TGCGCCAGCAGCTCCCCAGGGGGCTCCTACGAGCAGTACTTC
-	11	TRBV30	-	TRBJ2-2	CAWGRTGELFF	TGTGCCTGGGGGCGGACCGGGGAGCTGTTTTTT
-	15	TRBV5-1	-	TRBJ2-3	CASSLDGGRSDTQYF	TGCGCCAGCAGCTTGGATGGGGGTAGATCAGATACGCAGTATTTT
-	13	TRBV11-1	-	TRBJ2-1	CASSLGVVDEQFF	TGTGCCAGCAGCTTAGGAGTGGTTGATGAGCAGTTCTTC
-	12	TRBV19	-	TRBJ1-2	CASSMEGYGYTF	TGTGCCAGTAGTATGGAGGGATATGGCTACACCTTC
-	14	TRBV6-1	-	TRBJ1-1	CASSETVLRTEAFF	TGTGCCAGCAGTGAAACTGTCTTGCGGACTGAAGCTTTCTTT
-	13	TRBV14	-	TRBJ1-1	CASSSQEITEAFF	TGTGCCAGCAGCTCACAGGAAATCACTGAAGCTTTCTTT
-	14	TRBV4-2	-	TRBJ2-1	CASSQEGEGVRQFF	TGTGCCAGCAGCCAAGAGGGGGAAGGAGTGAGGCAGTTCTTC
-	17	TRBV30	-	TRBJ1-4	CAWSPLGSRGGGEKLFF	TGTGCCTGGAGCCCCCTGGGATCGCGGGGCGGGGGTGAAAAACTGTTTTTT
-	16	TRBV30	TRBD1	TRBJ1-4	CAWSPRLGQGSEKLFF	TGTGCCTGGAGTCCCCGGTTGGGACAGGGAAGTGAAAAACTGTTTTTT
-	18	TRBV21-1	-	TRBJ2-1	CASSKGNPRHHTHNEQFF	TGTGCCAGCAGCAAAGGGAACCCCCGTCACCACACACACAATGAGCAGTTCTTC
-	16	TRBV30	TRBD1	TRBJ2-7	CAWRGRDSSQGEEQYF	TGTGCCTGGAGAGGCCGGGACAGCTCTCAGGGGGAAGAGCAGTACTTC
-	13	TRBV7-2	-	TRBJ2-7	CASSLERSYEQYF	TGTGCCAGCAGCTTAGAACGCAGCTACGAGCAGTACTTC
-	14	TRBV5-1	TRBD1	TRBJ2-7	CASSAQGAVYEQYF	TGCGCCAGCAGCGCCCAGGGGGCTGTCTACGAGCAGTACTTC
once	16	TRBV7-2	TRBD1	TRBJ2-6	CASSPGTGAGANVLTF	TGTGCCAGCAGCCCCGGGACAGGGGCTGGGGCCAACGTCCTGACTTTC
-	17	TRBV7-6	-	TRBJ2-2	CASSLWPRGRETGELFF	TGTGCCAGCAGCTTATGGCCGCGGGGGCGCGAGACCGGGGAGCTGTTTTTT
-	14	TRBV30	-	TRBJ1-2	CAWSEGLMNYGYTF	TGTGCCTGGAGCGAGGGACTGATGAACTATGGCTACACCTTC
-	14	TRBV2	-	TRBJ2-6	CASTSFPGANVLTF	TGTGCCAGCACATCGTTCCCTGGGGCCAACGTCCTGACTTTC
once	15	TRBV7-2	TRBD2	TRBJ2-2	CASSPRLAGSGELFF	TGTGCCAGCAGTCCCCGACTAGCGGGGTCCGGGGAGCTGTTTTTT
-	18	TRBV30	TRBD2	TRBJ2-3	CAWSVQRGAALSTDTQYF	TGTGCCTGGAGTGTACAGCGGGGGGCCGCCCTTTCCACAGATACGCAGTATTTT
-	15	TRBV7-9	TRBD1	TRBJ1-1	CASSLDRGPNTEAFF	TGTGCCAGCAGCTTAGATAGGGGGCCGAACACTGAAGCTTTCTTT
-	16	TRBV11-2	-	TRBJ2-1	CASSLRGDSSYNEQFF	TGTGCCAGCAGCTTAAGGGGGGACAGTTCCTACAATGAGCAGTTCTTC
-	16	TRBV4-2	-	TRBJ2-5	CASSQERTGAGETQYF	TGTGCCAGCAGCCAAGAACGTACGGGAGCGGGAGAGACCCAGTACTTC
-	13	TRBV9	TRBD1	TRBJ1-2	CASSSQQGAGYTF	TGTGCCAGCAGCTCTCAACAGGGGGCTGGCTACACCTTC
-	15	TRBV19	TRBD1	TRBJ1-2	CASSTRRQGARGYTF	TGTGCCAGTAGTACTAGGAGGCAGGGGGCAAGAGGCTACACCTTC
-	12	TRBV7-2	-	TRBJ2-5	CASSLETGTQYF	TGTGCCAGCAGCTTAGAAACCGGGACCCAGTACTTC